Each of the 5 T cell receptor beta chains below was sequenced from the same sample in a study of T-cell reconstitution after alpha-beta-depleted transplantation in children. The TCRbeta library incorporated unique molecular identifiers. Using its own MiXCR run on the PCR reads, TCRdb lists one record per CDR3 protein. Of roughly 500,000 distinct CDR3 sequences in the sample, under 15% were seen once. The sample was PBMCs from the stem cell graft donor, taken from the stem cell graft. Receptor source: a human donor who donated a stem cell graft to a child with combined immunodeficiency.

Ten or more counts support this clonotype. The CDR3 bases are TGTGCCAGCGGGGTAAGCGGGGGGGCCTACAATGAGCAGTTCTTC. Translating it yields CASGVSGGAYNEQFF. The J gene is TRBJ2-1, the V gene TRBV12-3 or TRBV12-4; 10 bases are a match to TRBD2. The trim removed 8 bases at V and 2 bases at J, leaving 6 bases unmatched. This CDR3 region has 15 residues.

This clonotype has at least ten counts. V usage is TRBV5-1 and J usage is TRBJ2-3; weak D call: TRBD1 (6 bases). The CDR3 contains 16 residues. V gave up 2 bases and J gave up 0 bases, with 13 bases separating them. Germline CDR1 and CDR2: SGHRS and YFSETQ. The CDR3 loop reads CASSLPQGMSTDTQYF. The CDR3 region has the DNA TGCGCCAGCAGCTTACCGCAGGGGATGAGCACAGATACGCAGTATTTT.

The V and J genes are TRBV9 and TRBJ1-2; D is undetermined. V was shortened by 3 bases and J by 0 bases, with 6 bases between the two germline ends. Per germline, CDR1 SGDLS and CDR2 YYNGEE. The CDR3 runs 13 residues. The CDR3 protein is CASSGPANYGYTF. DNA for the CDR3: TGTGCCAGCAGCGGCCCGGCTAACTATGGCTACACCTTC.

The J gene is TRBJ2-1, the V gene TRBV12-3 or TRBV12-4, with D perhaps matching TRBD1 (7 bases). The CDR3 loop spans 15 amino acids. V lost 4 bases to trimming and J lost 4 bases, with 14 bases between them. Here the CDR3 reads CASSSPGGPYNEQFF. The CDR3 DNA sequence: TGTGCCAGCAGTTCTCCAGGGGGGCCTTACAATGAGCAGTTCTTC.

The V and J genes are TRBV29-1 and TRBJ2-5; D remains ambiguous. The CDR3 has 11 residues. Germline CDR1 SQVTM, CDR2 ANQGSEA. V lost 0 bases, J lost 2 bases, and 1 base lay in between. The CDR3 nucleotides read TGCAGCGTTGAAGATCAAGAGACCCAGTACTTC. Its protein product is CSVEDQETQYF.